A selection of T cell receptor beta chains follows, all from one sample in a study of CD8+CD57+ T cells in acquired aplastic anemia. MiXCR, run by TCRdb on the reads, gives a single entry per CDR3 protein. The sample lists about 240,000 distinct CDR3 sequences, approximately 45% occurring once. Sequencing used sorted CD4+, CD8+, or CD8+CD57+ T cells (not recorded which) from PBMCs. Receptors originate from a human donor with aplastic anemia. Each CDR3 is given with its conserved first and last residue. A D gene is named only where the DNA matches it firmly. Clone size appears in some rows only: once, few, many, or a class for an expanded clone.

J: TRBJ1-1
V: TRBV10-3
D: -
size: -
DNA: TGTGCCATCAGGGAGGGGTGGGCGAACACTGAAGCTTTCTTT
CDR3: CAIREGWANTEAFF

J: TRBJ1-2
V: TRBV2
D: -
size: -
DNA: TGTGCCAGCATTGGGATATATGGCTACACCTTC
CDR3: CASIGIYGYTF

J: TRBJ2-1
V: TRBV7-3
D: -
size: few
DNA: TGTGCCAGCAGCCAGACAAGGGGCGCTTACAATGAGCAGTTCTTC
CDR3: CASSQTRGAYNEQFF

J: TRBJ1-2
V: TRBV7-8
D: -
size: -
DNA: TGTGCCAGCAGCGCTGGACCACGGGGCTACACCTTC
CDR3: CASSAGPRGYTF

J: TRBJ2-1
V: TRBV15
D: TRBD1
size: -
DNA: TGTGCCACCAGCAGAGGGACAGGGGGTGTTAATGAGCAGTTCTTC
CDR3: CATSRGTGGVNEQFF

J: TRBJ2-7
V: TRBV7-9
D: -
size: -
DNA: TGTGCCAGCAGCTTAGCTGACGACACGGGCTCCTACGAGCAGTACTTC
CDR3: CASSLADDTGSYEQYF

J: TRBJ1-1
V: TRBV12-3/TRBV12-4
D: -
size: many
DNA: TGTGCCAGCAGTTTTTTCGCCCAAAGGGACACTGAAGCTTTCTTT
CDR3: CASSFFAQRDTEAFF

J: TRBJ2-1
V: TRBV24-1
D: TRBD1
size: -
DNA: TGTGCCACCAGTGACCCCGGGACAGACTACAATGAGCAGTTCTTC
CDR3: CATSDPGTDYNEQFF

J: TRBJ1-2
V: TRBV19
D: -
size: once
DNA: TGTGCCAGTAGTAAGCCCGGCATGGAGGGGGGCTACACCTTC
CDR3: CASSKPGMEGGYTF

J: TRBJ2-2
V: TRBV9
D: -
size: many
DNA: TGTGCCAGCAGCGAAGGGAACACCGGGGAGCTGTTTTTT
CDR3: CASSEGNTGELFF

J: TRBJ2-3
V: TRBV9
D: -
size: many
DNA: TGTGCCAGCAGCGGAGAAGGGTATACGCAGTATTTT
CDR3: CASSGEGYTQYF

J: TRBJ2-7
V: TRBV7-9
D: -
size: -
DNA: TGTGCCAGCAACCGACCTGGACGGTTCGACGAGCAGTACTTC
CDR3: CASNRPGRFDEQYF

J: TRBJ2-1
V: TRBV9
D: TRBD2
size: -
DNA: TGTGCCAGCGCGGGGGGGGCAACCAGTATTCAGTTCTTC
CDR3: CASAGGATSIQFF

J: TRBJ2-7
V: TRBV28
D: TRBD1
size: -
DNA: TGTGCCAGCAGTTTAACCCCGGGACAGGGAGGCGAGCAGTACTTC
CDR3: CASSLTPGQGGEQYF

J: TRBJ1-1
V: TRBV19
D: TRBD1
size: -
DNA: TGTGCCAGTAGTCTGAGAGACAGGGGTAACACTGAAGCTTTCTTT
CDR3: CASSLRDRGNTEAFF

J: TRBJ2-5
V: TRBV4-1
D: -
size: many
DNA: TGCGCCAGCAGCCAAGACCCTAGTCCTCAAGAGACCCAGTACTTC
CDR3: CASSQDPSPQETQYF

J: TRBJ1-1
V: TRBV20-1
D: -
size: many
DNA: TGCAGTGCTATCCGTAGTATGTTGGTCGACACTGAAGCTTTCTTT
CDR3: CSAIRSMLVDTEAFF

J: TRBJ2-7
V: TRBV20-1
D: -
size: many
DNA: TGCAGTGCTAGAAAACTTCGGACGGATGACACCTACGAGCAGTACTTC
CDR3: CSARKLRTDDTYEQYF

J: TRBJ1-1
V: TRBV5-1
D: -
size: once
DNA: TGTGCCAGCAGCTTAGATCGCATGAACACTGAAGCTTTCTTT
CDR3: CASSLDRMNTEAFF

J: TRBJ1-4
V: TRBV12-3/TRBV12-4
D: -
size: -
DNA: TGTGCCAGCAGTTTATCGCAGTTTGCAACTAATGAAAAACTGTTTTTT
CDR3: CASSLSQFATNEKLFF

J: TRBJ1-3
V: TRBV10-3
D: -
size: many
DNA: TGTGCCATCAGTGACCCCGATTCTGGAAACACCATATATTTT
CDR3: CAISDPDSGNTIYF

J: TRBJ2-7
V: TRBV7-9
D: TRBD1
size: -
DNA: TGTGCCAGCAGCTTAATAGGGACAGCCCACGAGCAGTACTTC
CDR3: CASSLIGTAHEQYF

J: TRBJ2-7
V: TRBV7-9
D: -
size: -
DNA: TGTGCCAGCAGCCCCATATCCTACGAGCAGTACTTC
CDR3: CASSPISYEQYF

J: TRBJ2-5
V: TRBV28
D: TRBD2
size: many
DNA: TGTGCCAGCAGGTGGACTAGCGGAGAGACCCAGTACTTC
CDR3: CASRWTSGETQYF

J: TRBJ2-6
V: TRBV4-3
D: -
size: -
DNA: TGCGCCAGCAGCCAAGATCGTGGGACAGGGGCCAACGTCCTGACTTTC
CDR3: CASSQDRGTGANVLTF